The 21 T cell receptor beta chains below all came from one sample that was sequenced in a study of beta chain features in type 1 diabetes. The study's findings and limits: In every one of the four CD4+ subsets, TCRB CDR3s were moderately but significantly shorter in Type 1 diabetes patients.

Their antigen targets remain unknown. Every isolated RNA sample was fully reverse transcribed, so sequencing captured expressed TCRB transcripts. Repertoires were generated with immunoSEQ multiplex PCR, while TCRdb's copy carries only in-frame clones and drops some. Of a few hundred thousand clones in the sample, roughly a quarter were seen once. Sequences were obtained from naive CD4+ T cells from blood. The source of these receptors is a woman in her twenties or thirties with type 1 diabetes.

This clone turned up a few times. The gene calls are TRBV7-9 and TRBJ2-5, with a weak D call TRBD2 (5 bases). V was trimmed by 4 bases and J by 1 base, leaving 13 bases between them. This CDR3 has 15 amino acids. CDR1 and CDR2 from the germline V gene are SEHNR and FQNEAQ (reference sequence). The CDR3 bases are TGTGCCAGCAGCTCAAGAAGCGGACTCCAAGAGACCCAGTACTTC. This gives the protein CASSSRSGLQETQYF.

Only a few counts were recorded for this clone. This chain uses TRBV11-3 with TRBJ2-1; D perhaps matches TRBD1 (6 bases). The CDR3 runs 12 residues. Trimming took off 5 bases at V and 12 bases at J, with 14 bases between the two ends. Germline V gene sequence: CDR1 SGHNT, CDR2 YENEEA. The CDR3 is CASSPLGGRQFF. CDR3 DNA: TGTGCCAGCAGCCCCTTAGGGGGAAGGCAGTTCTTC.

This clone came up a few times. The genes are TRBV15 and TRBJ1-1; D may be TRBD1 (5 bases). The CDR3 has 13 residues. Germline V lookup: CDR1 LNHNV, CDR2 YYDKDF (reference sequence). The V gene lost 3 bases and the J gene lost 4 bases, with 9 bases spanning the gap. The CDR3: CATSSRVGTEAFF. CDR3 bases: TGTGCCACCAGCAGCAGGGTGGGCACTGAAGCTTTCTTT.

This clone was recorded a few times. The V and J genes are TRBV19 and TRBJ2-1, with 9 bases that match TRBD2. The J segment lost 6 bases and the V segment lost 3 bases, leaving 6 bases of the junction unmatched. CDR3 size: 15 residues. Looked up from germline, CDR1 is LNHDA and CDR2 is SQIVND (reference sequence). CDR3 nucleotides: TGTGCCAGTAGTATTATAGCGGGAGTGGTCAATGAGCAGTTCTTC. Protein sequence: CASSIIAGVVNEQFF. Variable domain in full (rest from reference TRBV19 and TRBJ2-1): DGGITQSPKYLFRKEGQNVTLSCEQNLNHDAMYWYRQDPGQGLRLIYYSQIVNDFQKGDIAEGYSVSREKKESFPLTVTSAQKNPTAFYLCASSIIAGVVNEQFFGPGTRLTVL.

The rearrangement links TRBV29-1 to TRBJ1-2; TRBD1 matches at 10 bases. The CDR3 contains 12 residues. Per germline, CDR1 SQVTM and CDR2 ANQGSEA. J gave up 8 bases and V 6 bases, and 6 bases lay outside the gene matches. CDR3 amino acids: CSVAGTGDGYTF. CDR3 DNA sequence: TGCAGCGTGGCTGGGACAGGGGACGGCTACACCTTC. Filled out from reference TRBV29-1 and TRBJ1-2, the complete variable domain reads SAVISQKPSRDICQRGTSLTIQCQVDSQVTMMFWYRQQPGQSLTLIATANQGSEATYESGFVIDKFPISRPNLTFSTLTVSNMSPEDSSIYLCSVAGTGDGYTFGSGTRLTVV.

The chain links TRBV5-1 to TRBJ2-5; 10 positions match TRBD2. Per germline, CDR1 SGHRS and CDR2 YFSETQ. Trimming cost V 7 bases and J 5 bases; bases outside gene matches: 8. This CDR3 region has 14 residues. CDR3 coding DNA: TGCGCCAGCGGTCCTCTAGCGGGAGAGGAGACCCAGTACTTC. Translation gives CASGPLAGEETQYF.

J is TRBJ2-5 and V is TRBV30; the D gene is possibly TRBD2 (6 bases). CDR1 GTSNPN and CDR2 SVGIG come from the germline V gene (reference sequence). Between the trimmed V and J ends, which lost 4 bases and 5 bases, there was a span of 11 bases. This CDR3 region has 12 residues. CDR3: CAWTGLAETQYF. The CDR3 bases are TGTGCCTGGACCGGTCTAGCGGAGACCCAGTACTTC.

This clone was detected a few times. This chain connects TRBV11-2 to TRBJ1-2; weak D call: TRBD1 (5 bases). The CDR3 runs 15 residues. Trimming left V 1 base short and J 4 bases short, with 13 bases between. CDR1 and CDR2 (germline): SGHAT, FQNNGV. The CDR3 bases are TGTGCCAGCAGCTTAGGTCTCTCAGGGCCCTATGGCTACACCTTC. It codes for CASSLGLSGPYGYTF. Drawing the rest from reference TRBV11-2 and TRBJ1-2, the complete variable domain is EAGVAQSPRYKIIEKRQSVAFWCNPISGHATLYWYQQILGQGPKLLIQFQNNGVVDDSQLPKDRFSAERLKGVDSTLKIQPAKLEDSAVYLCASSLGLSGPYGYTFGSGTRLTVV.

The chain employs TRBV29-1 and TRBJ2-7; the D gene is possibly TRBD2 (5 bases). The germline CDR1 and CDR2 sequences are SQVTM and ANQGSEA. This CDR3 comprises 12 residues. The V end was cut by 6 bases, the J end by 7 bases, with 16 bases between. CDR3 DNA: TGCAGCGTCTGCACAAATACGGGGGAGCAGTACTTC. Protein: CSVCTNTGEQYF.

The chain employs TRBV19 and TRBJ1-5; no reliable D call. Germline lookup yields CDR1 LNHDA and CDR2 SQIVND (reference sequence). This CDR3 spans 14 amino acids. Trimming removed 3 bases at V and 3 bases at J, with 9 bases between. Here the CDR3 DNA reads TGTGCCAGTAGTATTCCCAGGCACAATCAGCCCCAGCATTTT. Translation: CASSIPRHNQPQHF.

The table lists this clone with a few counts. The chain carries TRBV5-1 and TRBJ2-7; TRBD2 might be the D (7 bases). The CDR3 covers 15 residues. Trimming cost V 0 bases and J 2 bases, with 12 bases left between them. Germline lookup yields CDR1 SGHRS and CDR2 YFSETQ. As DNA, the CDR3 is TGCGCCAGCAGCTTGGCCTGGGGGGGCACCTACGAGCAGTACTTC. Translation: CASSLAWGGTYEQYF.

CDR3 in amino acids: CSVERGSNTEAFF. In DNA form, the CDR3 reads TGCAGCGTCGAACGGGGTTCGAACACTGAAGCTTTCTTT. The rearrangement joins TRBV29-1 to TRBJ1-1; no firm D call. Trimming left V 6 bases short and J 1 base short, with 12 bases between. The CDR3 spans 13 residues. Germline lookup yields CDR1 SQVTM and CDR2 ANQGSEA.

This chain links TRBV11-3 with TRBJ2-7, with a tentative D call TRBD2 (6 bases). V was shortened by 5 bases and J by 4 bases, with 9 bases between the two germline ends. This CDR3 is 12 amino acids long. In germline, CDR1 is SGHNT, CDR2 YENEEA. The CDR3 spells CASSLREYEQYF. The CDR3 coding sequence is TGTGCCAGCAGCCTTCGGGAGTACGAGCAGTACTTC. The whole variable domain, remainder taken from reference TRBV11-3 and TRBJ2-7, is EAGVVQSPRYKIIEKKQPVAFWCNPISGHNTLYWYLQNLGQGPELLIRYENEEAVDDSQLPKDRFSAERLKGVDSTLKIQPAELGDSAVYLCASSLREYEQYFGPGTRLTVT.

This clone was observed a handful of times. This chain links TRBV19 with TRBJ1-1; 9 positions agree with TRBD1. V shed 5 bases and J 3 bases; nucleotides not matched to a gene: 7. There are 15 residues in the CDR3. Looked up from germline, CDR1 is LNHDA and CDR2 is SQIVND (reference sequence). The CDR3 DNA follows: TGTGCCAGTAGTTCGGCCGGGACAGGGTACACTGAAGCTTTCTTT. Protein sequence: CASSSAGTGYTEAFF.

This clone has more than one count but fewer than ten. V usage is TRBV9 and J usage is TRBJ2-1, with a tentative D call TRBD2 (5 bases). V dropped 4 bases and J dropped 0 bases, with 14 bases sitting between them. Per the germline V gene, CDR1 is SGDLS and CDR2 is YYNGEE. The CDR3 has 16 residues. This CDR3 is CASSLSSQSSYNEQFF. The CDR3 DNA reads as TGTGCCAGCAGCCTTTCTAGCCAAAGCTCCTACAATGAGCAGTTCTTC. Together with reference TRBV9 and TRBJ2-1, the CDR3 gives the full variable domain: DSGVTQTPKHLITATGQRVTLRCSPRSGDLSVYWYQQSLDQGLQFLIQYYNGEERAKGNILERFSAQQFPDLHSELNLSSLELGDSALYFCASSLSSQSSYNEQFFGPGTRLTVL.

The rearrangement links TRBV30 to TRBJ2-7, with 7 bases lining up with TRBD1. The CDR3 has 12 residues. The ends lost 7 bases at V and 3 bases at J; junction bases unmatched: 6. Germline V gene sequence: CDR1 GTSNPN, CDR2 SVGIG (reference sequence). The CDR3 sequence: CAFAWDSYEQYF. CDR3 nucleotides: TGTGCCTTCGCCTGGGACAGCTACGAGCAGTACTTC.

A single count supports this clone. DNA for the CDR3: TGTGCCAGCAGTGAAGAGCACTTCTACAATGAGCAGTTCTTC. It yields the protein CASSEEHFYNEQFF. The chain carries TRBV6-1 and TRBJ2-1; D remains unclear. The V end lost 1 base, the J end lost 3 bases, and 7 bases lay between the germline ends. This CDR3 comprises 14 residues. Germline values: CDR1 MNHNS, CDR2 SASEGT.

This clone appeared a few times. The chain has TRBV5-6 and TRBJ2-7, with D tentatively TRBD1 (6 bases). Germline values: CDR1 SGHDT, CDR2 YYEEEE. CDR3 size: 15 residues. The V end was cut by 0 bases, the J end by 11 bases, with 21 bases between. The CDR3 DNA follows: TGTGCCAGCAGCTTGGCCTCGGCAGGAAGGGGGAGAAAGTACTTC. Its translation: CASSLASAGRGRKYF.

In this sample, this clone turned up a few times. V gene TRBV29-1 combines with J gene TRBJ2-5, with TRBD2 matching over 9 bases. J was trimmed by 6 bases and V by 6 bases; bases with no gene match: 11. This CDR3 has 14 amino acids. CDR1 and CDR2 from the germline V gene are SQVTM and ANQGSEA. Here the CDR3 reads CSVTPGLATQTQYF. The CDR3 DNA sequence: TGCAGCGTCACACCGGGACTAGCTACCCAGACCCAGTACTTC.

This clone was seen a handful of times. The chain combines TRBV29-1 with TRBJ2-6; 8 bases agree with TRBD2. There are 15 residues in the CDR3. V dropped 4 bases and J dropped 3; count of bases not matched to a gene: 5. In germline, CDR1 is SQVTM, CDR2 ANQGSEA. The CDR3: CSVVGGGNGANVLTF. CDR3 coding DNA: TGCAGCGTTGTCGGGGGGGGGAATGGGGCCAACGTCCTGACTTTC.

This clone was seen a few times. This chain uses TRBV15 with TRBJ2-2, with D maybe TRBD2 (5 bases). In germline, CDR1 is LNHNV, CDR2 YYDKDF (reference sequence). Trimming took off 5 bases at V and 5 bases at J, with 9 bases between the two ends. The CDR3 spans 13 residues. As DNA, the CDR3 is TGTGCCACCAGCGGGAGCAAGACCGGGGAGCTGTTTTTT. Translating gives CATSGSKTGELFF.